One sample yielded the 22 T cell receptor beta chains listed below, sequenced in a study of cytomegalovirus exposure and HLA in healthy donors. Using immunoSEQ multiplex PCR, the repertoire was profiled, and TCRdb retains in-frame clones only, with some absent. The sample comprises 190,000 or so clones, 65% to 90% of which are singletons, and around 15% rests with the top ten. Material: PBMCs. All receptors derive from a woman aged 30 to 39 in good health and CMV-seropositive.

The gene calls are TRBV27 and TRBJ1-2; TRBD1 aligns across 7 bases. The CDR3 is 17 residues long. Unmatched junction bases numbered 13, after V lost 4 bases and J lost 2 bases. Germline-derived CDR1 and CDR2 are MNHEY and SMNVEV (reference sequence). The CDR3 nucleotides read TGTGCCAGCAGTTCCGACAGGGATAGGGGGCTAAACTATGGCTACACCTTC. Protein product: CASSSDRDRGLNYGYTF.

The CDR3 DNA is TGTGCCAGCAGCGTAGGGCCACAGCTCAGTTTGACTGAAGCTTTCTTT. It encodes CASSVGPQLSLTEAFF. The rearrangement uses TRBV9 and TRBJ1-1; D not resolved. This CDR3 contains 16 residues. From germline, CDR1 is SGDLS and CDR2 YYNGEE. With 0 bases removed from V and 5 bases from J, the gap between germline ends came to 17 bases.

This clone was recorded a few times. This CDR3 is CAISDTQGAGGNTIYF. DNA of the CDR3: TGTGCCATCAGTGATACTCAGGGGGCAGGTGGAAACACCATATATTTT. The rearrangement links TRBV10-3 to TRBJ1-3, with TRBD1 matching 8 bases. Germline lookup yields CDR1 ENHRY and CDR2 SYGVKD. With V trimmed by 3 bases and J by 3 bases, 7 bases remained unmatched. This CDR3 is built from 16 residues.

This sequence joins TRBV9 and TRBJ2-1, with 7 bases identical to TRBD2. The CDR3 length is 16 residues. Losses at the gene ends were 0 bases for V and 2 bases for J; bases not matched to a gene: 5. Germline V gene lookup returns CDR1 SGDLS and CDR2 YYNGEE. CDR3 nucleotide sequence: TGTGCCAGCAGCGTAGGGCCCAGCGGGACCTACAATGAGCAGTTCTTC. It codes for CASSVGPSGTYNEQFF.

This rearrangement joins TRBV2 to TRBJ2-7; TRBD1 agrees at 9 bases. Germline V lookup: CDR1 SNHLY, CDR2 FYNNEI. J lost 1 base, V lost 8 bases, and 21 bases had no gene match. The CDR3 spans 19 residues. CDR3 nucleotide sequence: TGTGCCAGCGGGAGTGGGTTCGGGACAGGGATCGGGGTTTCCTACGAGCAGTACTTC. Translating gives CASGSGFGTGIGVSYEQYF. The variable domain in full, completed from reference TRBV2 and TRBJ2-7, reads EPEVTQTPSHQVTQMGQEVILRCVPISNHLYFYWYRQILGQKVEFLVSFYNNEISEKSEIFDDQFSVERPDGSNFTLKIRSTKLEDSAMYFCASGSGFGTGIGVSYEQYFGPGTRLTVT.

The chain recombines TRBV7-6 with TRBJ2-2, with 9 bases lining up with TRBD1. The germline V gene encodes CDR1 SGHVS and CDR2 FNYEAQ. The CDR3 is 17 amino acids. J gave up 4 bases and V 4 bases, and 10 bases lay outside the gene matches. The CDR3 nucleotides are TGTGCCAGCAGCTCCAGGACAGGGGCTGGGGGCACCGGGGAGCTGTTTTTT. Translation gives CASSSRTGAGGTGELFF.

The rearrangement joins TRBV5-1 to TRBJ1-1; D gene ambiguous. Between the trimmed V and J ends, which lost 2 bases and 3 bases, there was a span of 14 bases. Looked up from germline, CDR1 is SGHRS and CDR2 is YFSETQ. The length of the CDR3 is 15 residues. CDR3 bases: TGCGCCAGCAGCTTAACCGCGACGGGTCACACTGAAGCTTTCTTT. Amino acids: CASSLTATGHTEAFF.

The rearrangement uses TRBV2 and TRBJ1-3; D may be TRBD1 (6 bases). The CDR3 loop spans 16 amino acids. Germline values: CDR1 SNHLY, CDR2 FYNNEI. Trimming removed 3 bases from V and 0 bases from J, with 12 bases in between. The CDR3 protein is CASSEGARLSGNTIYF. DNA for the CDR3: TGTGCCAGCAGTGAGGGGGCCAGACTCTCTGGAAACACCATATATTTT.

The CDR3 bases are TGTGCCAGCAGCTTTGACGGGATCACTGAAGCTTTCTTT. This gives the protein CASSFDGITEAFF. The V call is TRBV7-9, the J call TRBJ1-1; D unclear. Germline V CDR1 and CDR2: SEHNR, FQNEAQ (reference sequence). The CDR3 covers 13 residues. Trimming removed 3 bases from V and 4 bases from J, with 9 bases in between.

This chain links TRBV9 with TRBJ2-7, with 8 bases identical to TRBD1. CDR3 length: 16 amino acids. Germline V gene data show CDR1 as SGDLS and CDR2 as YYNGEE. J gave up 2 bases and V 4 bases, and 11 bases lay outside the gene matches. CDR3 DNA: TGTGCCAGCAGCTCAGGTCCGACAGGGGACCCCTACGAGCAGTACTTC. Protein product: CASSSGPTGDPYEQYF.

V and J are TRBV6-4 and TRBJ2-5; TRBD2 aligns across 9 bases. CDR3 size: 16 residues. The V segment lost 0 bases and the J segment 4 bases; nucleotides outside the gene matches: 6. Germline V gene data show CDR1 as MRHNA and CDR2 as SNTAGT. CDR3 DNA: TGTGCCAGCAGTGACTCGAAAGCGGGAGGTGGAGAGACCCAGTACTTC. It yields the protein CASSDSKAGGGETQYF.

V and J are TRBV11-2 and TRBJ2-7, with TRBD2 as a possible D gene (7 bases). The CDR3 is 17 residues long. Germline V gene lookup returns CDR1 SGHAT and CDR2 FQNNGV. V was trimmed by 2 bases and J by 3 bases, leaving 20 bases between them. CDR3 DNA: TGTGCCAGCAGCTTAAGGGGGACGGGGAGGGTTTTCTACGAGCAGTACTTC. Its protein product is CASSLRGTGRVFYEQYF.

The chain is built from TRBV29-1 and TRBJ1-1; 7 positions match TRBD1. Germline V gene sequence: CDR1 SQVTM, CDR2 ANQGSEA. The CDR3 has 13 amino acids. J was trimmed by 4 bases and V by 5 bases; bases with no gene match: 7. CDR3 sequence (DNA): TGCAGCGTTCTACAGGGGTTAGGCACTGAAGCTTTCTTT. Protein: CSVLQGLGTEAFF.

The chain links TRBV11-2 to TRBJ1-5; possibly TRBD1 for D (5 bases). Germline V gene sequence: CDR1 SGHAT, CDR2 FQNNGV. V lost 1 base and J 2 bases, leaving 15 bases between the germline ends. The CDR3 spans 17 residues. CDR3 nucleotide sequence: TGTGCCAGCAGCTTAGCCGTCTCGTGGGGGGGCAATCAGCCCCAGCATTTT. Translating it yields CASSLAVSWGGNQPQHF.

The chain joins TRBV29-1 to TRBJ1-2; maybe TRBD1 (5 bases). Germline CDR1 is SQVTM and CDR2 is ANQGSEA. This CDR3 is 13 amino acids long. Trimming shortened V by 5 bases and J by 6 bases, and 16 bases separated the two germline ends. In DNA, the CDR3 is TGCAGCGTTACTACGGGGGAAGAGAATGGCTACACCTTC. Translated, it gives CSVTTGEENGYTF.

This clone showed up just once. The chain links TRBV10-3 to TRBJ2-5; a possible D gene is TRBD2 (7 bases). This CDR3 is 15 amino acids long. Trimming pared 6 bases from V and 5 bases from J, leaving 19 bases between. Per the germline V gene, CDR1 is ENHRY and CDR2 is SYGVKD. CDR3 amino acids: CAISPGGGETETQYF. The CDR3 DNA follows: TGTGCCATCAGCCCCGGAGGGGGGGAAACGGAGACCCAGTACTTC.

Comments on this clone: Other DNA sequences within the sample encode an identical CDR3. CDR3 DNA sequence: TGCGCCAGCAGCTCCGGGACAAGTAACTATGGCTACACCTTC. Translated, it gives CASSSGTSNYGYTF. The V and J genes are TRBV5-1 and TRBJ1-2; weak D call: TRBD1 (6 bases). CDR1 and CDR2 from the germline V gene are SGHRS and YFSETQ. Trimming pared 3 bases from V and 1 base from J, leaving 10 bases between. The CDR3 runs 14 residues.

The DNA for the CDR3 is TGTGCCAGCAGAACCAGGGCCGGGGAGCTGTTTTTT. It specifies CASRTRAGELFF. The rearrangement links TRBV27 to TRBJ2-2; D might be TRBD1 (5 bases). The germline V and J ends were trimmed by 6 bases and 6 bases, with 8 bases remaining between them. CDR1 MNHEY and CDR2 SMNVEV come from the germline V gene (reference sequence). The CDR3 length is 12 residues.

V and J are TRBV5-4 and TRBJ1-4, with 7 bases that match TRBD1. V shed 4 bases, J shed 4 bases, and the junction held 4 bases outside the gene matches. In germline, CDR1 is SGHNT, CDR2 YYREEE (reference sequence). The CDR3 spans 14 residues. Here the CDR3 DNA reads TGTGCCAGCAGCCTGACAGGGAATAATGAAAAACTGTTTTTT. Its translation: CASSLTGNNEKLFF.

This chain connects TRBV28 to TRBJ1-2; unclear D gene. CDR3 length: 15 residues. V lost 10 bases, J lost 4 bases, and 22 bases lay in between. Germline V CDR1 and CDR2: MDHEN, SYDVKM. CDR3 in DNA: TGTGCCACCACTTTTGGCGGCGGAGGATTCTATGGCTACACCTTC. This encodes CATTFGGGGFYGYTF.

The gene calls are TRBV9 and TRBJ2-1, with D possibly TRBD2 on 6 matching bases. Per the germline V gene, CDR1 is SGDLS and CDR2 is YYNGEE. Trimming cost V 3 bases and J 6 bases, with 10 bases left between them. The CDR3 spans 13 residues. The CDR3 sequence is CASSASGGNEQFF. The CDR3 region has the DNA TGTGCCAGCAGCGCCTCCGGGGGCAATGAGCAGTTCTTC. The full variable domain, rest sourced from reference TRBV9 and TRBJ2-1, is DSGVTQTPKHLITATGQRVTLRCSPRSGDLSVYWYQQSLDQGLQFLIQYYNGEERAKGNILERFSAQQFPDLHSELNLSSLELGDSALYFCASSASGGNEQFFGPGTRLTVL.

This chain links TRBV28 with TRBJ2-5; 7 nucleotides line up with TRBD1. The CDR3 spans 15 residues. The V and J ends lost 9 bases and 4 bases, in that order; junction bases with no gene match: 14. Germline V gives CDR1 MDHEN, CDR2 SYDVKM. The CDR3 spells CASRTGDIVRETQYF. The DNA for the CDR3 is TGTGCCAGTAGGACAGGCGACATAGTTAGAGAGACCCAGTACTTC.